This entry concerns a single T cell receptor (beta chain). These data belong to a study of OX40 agonist ivuxolimab in advanced cancers. Clones were sequenced by immunoSEQ multiplex PCR, and TCRdb holds only the in-frame ones, with some missing. The table records roughly 49,000 clones, just under 90% of them present only once. Trimming took 1 base from V and 1 from J; bases not matched to a gene: 2. Germline V lookup: CDR1 MNHEY, CDR2 SMNVEV (reference sequence). This CDR3 is 15 amino acids long. The sequenced sample was CD4+ or CD8+ T cells sorted from blood, obtained in a trial of the OX40 agonist ivuxolimab. This receptor was identified in an adult with an advanced solid tumor such as melanoma, head and neck, liver or kidney cancer. The chain links TRBV27 to TRBJ1-1, with TRBD1 matching 8 bases. Written as DNA, the CDR3 is TGTGCCAGCAGTTTATGGACAGGGACGAACACTGAAGCTTTCTTT. Its protein product is CASSLWTGTNTEAFF.